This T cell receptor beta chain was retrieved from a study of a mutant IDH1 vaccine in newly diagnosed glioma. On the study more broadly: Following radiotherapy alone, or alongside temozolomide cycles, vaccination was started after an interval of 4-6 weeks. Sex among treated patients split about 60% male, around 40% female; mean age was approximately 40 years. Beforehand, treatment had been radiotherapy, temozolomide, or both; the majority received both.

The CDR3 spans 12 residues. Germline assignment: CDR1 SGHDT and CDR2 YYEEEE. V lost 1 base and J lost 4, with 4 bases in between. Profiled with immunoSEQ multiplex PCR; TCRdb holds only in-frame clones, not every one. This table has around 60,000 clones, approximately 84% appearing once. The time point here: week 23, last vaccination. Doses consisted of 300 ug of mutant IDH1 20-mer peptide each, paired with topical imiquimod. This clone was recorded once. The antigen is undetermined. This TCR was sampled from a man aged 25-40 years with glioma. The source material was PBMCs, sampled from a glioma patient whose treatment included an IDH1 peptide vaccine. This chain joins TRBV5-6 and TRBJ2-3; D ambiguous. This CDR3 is CASSLYADTQYF. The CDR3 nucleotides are TGTGCCAGCAGCTTGTATGCAGATACGCAGTATTTT.